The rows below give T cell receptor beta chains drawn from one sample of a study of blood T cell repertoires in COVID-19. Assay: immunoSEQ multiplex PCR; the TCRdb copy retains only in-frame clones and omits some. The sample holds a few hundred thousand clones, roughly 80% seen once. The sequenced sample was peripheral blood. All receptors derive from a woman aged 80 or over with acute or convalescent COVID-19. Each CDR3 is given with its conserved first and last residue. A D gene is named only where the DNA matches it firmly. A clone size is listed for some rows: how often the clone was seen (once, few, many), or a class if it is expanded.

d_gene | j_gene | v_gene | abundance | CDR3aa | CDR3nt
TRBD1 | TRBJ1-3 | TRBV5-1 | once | CASSLRVNAGQGANTIYF | TGCGCCAGCAGCTTGCGGGTTAATGCGGGACAGGGGGCTAACACCATATATTTT
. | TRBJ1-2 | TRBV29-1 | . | CSVEDPGQNYGYTF | TGCAGCGTTGAAGATCCAGGGCAGAACTATGGCTACACCTTC
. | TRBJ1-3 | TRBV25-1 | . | CASSGIAGNTIYF | TGTGCCAGCAGCGGGATTGCTGGAAACACCATATATTTT
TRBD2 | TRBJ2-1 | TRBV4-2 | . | CASSQVELAGGNEQFF | TGTGCCAGCAGCCAAGTAGAACTAGCGGGAGGCAATGAGCAGTTCTTC
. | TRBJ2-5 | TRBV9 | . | CASSMGTSNTQYF | TGTGCCAGCAGTATGGGGACAAGCAATACCCAGTACTTC
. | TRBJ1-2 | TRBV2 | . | CASSPGGSGYTF | TGTGCCAGCAGCCCCGGGGGGTCTGGCTACACCTTC
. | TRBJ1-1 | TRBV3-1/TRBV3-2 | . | CASSHKQLNTEAFF | TGTGCCAGCAGCCACAAACAGTTGAACACTGAAGCTTTCTTT
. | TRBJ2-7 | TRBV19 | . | CASSGRQAGGSYEQYF | TGTGCCAGCTCAGGGCGACAGGCGGGTGGCTCCTACGAGCAGTACTTC
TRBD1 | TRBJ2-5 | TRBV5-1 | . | CASSLGQGGETQYF | TGCGCCAGCAGCCTAGGACAGGGAGGAGAGACCCAGTACTTC
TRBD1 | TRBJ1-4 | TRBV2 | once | CATKGGPTNEKLFF | TGTGCCACCAAAGGGGGCCCAACTAATGAAAAACTGTTTTTT
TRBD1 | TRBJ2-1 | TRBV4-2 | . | CASSHPQGAGYNEQFF | TGTGCCAGCAGCCACCCACAGGGGGCGGGGTACAATGAGCAGTTCTTC
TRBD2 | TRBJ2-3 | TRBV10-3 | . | CATSSGDNTQYF | TGTGCCACTTCTAGCGGGGACAATACGCAGTATTTT
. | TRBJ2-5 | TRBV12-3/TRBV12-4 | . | CASSIQQETQYF | TGTGCCAGCAGCATCCAACAAGAGACCCAGTACTTC
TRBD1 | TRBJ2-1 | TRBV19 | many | CASSMLGQGSGNEQFF | TGTGCCAGTAGTATGCTGGGACAGGGGTCTGGCAATGAGCAGTTCTTC
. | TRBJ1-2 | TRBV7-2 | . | CASSSGRGYGYTF | TGTGCCAGCAGCAGTGGACGGGGCTATGGCTACACCTTC
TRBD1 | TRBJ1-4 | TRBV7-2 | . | CASSLLGQGTGGGKLFF | TGTGCCAGCAGCTTACTCGGGCAAGGGACAGGGGGCGGAAAACTGTTTTTT
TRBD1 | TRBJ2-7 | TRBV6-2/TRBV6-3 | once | CASSGPRGRGSNEQYF | TGTGCCAGCAGTGGCCCCAGGGGGCGCGGTTCCAACGAGCAGTACTTC
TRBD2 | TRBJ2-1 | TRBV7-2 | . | CASSLSGGPYNEQFF | TGTGCCAGCAGCCTTAGCGGGGGGCCCTACAATGAGCAGTTCTTC
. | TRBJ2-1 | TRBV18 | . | CASSPITTTYNEQFF | TGTGCCAGCTCACCAATCACGACTACCTACAATGAGCAGTTCTTC
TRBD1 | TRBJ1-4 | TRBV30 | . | CALDRDTNEKLFF | TGTGCCTTGGACAGGGATACTAATGAAAAACTGTTTTTT
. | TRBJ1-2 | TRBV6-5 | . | CASRTGSDLFGYTF | TGTGCCAGCAGGACAGGCTCCGATCTATTTGGCTACACCTTC
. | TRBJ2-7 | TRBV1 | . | CTSSQENPAGPYSSYEQYF | TGCACCAGCAGCCAAGAAAATCCCGCAGGGCCTTACTCCTCCTACGAGCAGTACTTC
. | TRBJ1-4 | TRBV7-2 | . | CASSPWAGRVNEKLFF | TGTGCCAGCAGCCCATGGGCAGGGCGCGTTAATGAAAAACTGTTTTTT
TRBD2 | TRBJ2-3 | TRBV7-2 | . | CASSLGSGATSTDTQYF | TGTGCCAGCAGCTTAGGTAGCGGGGCGACTAGCACAGATACGCAGTATTTT
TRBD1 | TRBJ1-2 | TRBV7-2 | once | CASSPRQGVSGGYTF | TGTGCCAGCAGCCCCCGACAGGGGGTCTCGGGGGGCTACACCTTC
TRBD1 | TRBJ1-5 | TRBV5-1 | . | CASSLGQGMSQPQHF | TGCGCCAGCAGCCTGGGACAGGGAATGAGTCAGCCCCAGCATTTT
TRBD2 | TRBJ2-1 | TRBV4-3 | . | CASSQVSSGGGEQFF | TGCGCCAGCAGCCAAGTCTCTAGCGGGGGCGGGGAGCAGTTCTTC
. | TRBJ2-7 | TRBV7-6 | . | CASSLQGSMNEQYF | TGTGCCAGCAGCTTACAAGGGAGCATGAACGAGCAGTACTTC
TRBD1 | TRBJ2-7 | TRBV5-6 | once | CASSSGQGSYEQYF | TGTGCCAGCAGCTCGGGACAGGGTTCCTACGAGCAGTACTTC
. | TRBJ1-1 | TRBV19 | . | CASSMNSNTEAFF | TGTGCCAGTAGTATGAACAGCAACACTGAAGCTTTCTTT
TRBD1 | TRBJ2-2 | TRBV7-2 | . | CASSSGQGRTGELFF | TGTGCCAGCAGCTCCGGACAGGGTAGGACCGGGGAGCTGTTTTTT
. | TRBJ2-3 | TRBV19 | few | CASRDSDRGTDTQYF | TGTGCCAGTAGGGACAGCGACCGTGGCACAGATACGCAGTATTTT
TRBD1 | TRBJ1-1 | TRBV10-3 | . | CAISPRTGAEAFF | TGTGCCATCAGTCCTCGGACAGGGGCTGAAGCTTTCTTT
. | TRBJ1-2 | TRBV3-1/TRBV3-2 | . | CASSQDSMQGRGYTF | TGTGCCAGCAGCCAAGATTCCATGCAGGGCCGCGGCTACACCTTC
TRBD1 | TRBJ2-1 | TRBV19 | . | CASTSQGASYNEQFF | TGTGCCAGTACGTCACAGGGGGCGAGCTACAATGAGCAGTTCTTC
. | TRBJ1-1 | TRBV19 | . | CASSIGGSGTEAFF | TGTGCCAGTAGTATAGGTGGTTCGGGGACTGAAGCTTTCTTT
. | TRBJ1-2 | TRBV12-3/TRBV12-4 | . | CASSSQGDYGYTF | TGTGCCAGCAGTTCACAGGGAGACTATGGCTACACCTTC
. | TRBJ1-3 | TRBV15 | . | CATSRDRGAGNTIYF | TGTGCCACCAGCAGAGATCGGGGGGCTGGAAACACCATATATTTT